This T cell receptor (beta chain) is from a study of blood T cell repertoires in COVID-19. The V gene's germline CDR1 is SGHAT and CDR2 FQNNGV. The CDR3 runs 13 residues. The V and J ends lost 9 bases and 0 bases respectively, with 10 bases between them. The assay was immunoSEQ multiplex PCR, and TCRdb's table has in-frame clones only and misses some. The table has roughly 160,000 clones, 80% seen once; the top ten hold nearly 3.5%. The chain uses TRBV11-2 and TRBJ2-3, with D maybe TRBD2 (6 bases). Sequencing was performed on PBMCs or T cells enriched from blood (not recorded which). The source is a woman aged 60-75 years who had recovered from COVID-19. The CDR3 DNA reads TGTGCCAGTGGGAGGTCTAGCACAGATACGCAGTATTTT. This encodes CASGRSSTDTQYF.